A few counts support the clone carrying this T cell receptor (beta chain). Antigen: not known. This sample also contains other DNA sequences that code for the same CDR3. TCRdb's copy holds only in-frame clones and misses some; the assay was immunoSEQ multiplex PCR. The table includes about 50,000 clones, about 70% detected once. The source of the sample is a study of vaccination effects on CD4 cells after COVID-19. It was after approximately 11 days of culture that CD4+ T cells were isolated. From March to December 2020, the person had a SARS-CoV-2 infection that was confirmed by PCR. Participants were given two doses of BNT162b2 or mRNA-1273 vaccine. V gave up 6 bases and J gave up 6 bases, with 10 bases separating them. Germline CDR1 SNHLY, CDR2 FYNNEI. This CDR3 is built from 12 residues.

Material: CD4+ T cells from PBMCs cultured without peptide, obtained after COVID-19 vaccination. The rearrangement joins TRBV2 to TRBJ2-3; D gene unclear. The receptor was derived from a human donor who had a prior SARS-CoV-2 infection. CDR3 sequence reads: CASRVVGDTQYF. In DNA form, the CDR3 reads TGTGCCAGCAGGGTTGTGGGGGATACGCAGTATTTT.